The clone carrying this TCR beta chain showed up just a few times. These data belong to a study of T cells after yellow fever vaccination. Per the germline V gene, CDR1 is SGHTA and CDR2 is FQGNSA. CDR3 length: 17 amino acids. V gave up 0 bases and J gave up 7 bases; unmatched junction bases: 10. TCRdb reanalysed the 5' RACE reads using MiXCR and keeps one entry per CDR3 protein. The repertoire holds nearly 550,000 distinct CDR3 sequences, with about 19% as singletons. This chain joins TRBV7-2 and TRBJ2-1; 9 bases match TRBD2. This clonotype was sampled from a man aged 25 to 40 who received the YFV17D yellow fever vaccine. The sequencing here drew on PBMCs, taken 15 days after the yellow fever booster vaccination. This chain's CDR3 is CASSLAAGLAFGNEQFF. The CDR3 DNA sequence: TGTGCCAGCAGCTTAGCGGCGGGACTAGCTTTCGGAAATGAGCAGTTCTTC.